These T cell receptor beta chains were read from a single sample in a study of control samples from healthy donors and cancer patients. The assay was immunoSEQ multiplex PCR, and TCRdb's table has in-frame clones only and misses some. The data hold tens of thousands of clones, with about 88% observed a single time. The specimen was blood. These receptors all stem from an older woman in good health. Both conserved end residues are part of each CDR3. The D gene is left open where the match is weak. Size is omitted from some rows. Given values are once, few, many or a class for expanded clones.

d_gene: .
abundance: .
j_gene: TRBJ1-1
v_gene: TRBV18
CDR3nt: TGTGCCAGCTCAATCCAGGGGTATAGCACTGAAGCTTTCTTT
CDR3aa: CASSIQGYSTEAFF

d_gene: .
abundance: .
j_gene: TRBJ1-2
v_gene: TRBV19
CDR3nt: TGTGCCAGTAGTATAGACCTAGGGACTAACTATGGCTACACCTTC
CDR3aa: CASSIDLGTNYGYTF

d_gene: TRBD2
abundance: .
j_gene: TRBJ2-1
v_gene: TRBV24-1
CDR3nt: TGTGCCACCAGTGATCCGGGGGGGCCGGGTAATGAGCAGTTCTTC
CDR3aa: CATSDPGGPGNEQFF

d_gene: .
abundance: .
j_gene: TRBJ1-1
v_gene: TRBV30
CDR3nt: TGTGCCTGGAGGACACCTCCGGGCACTGAAGCTTTCTTT
CDR3aa: CAWRTPPGTEAFF

d_gene: .
abundance: .
j_gene: TRBJ1-1
v_gene: TRBV14
CDR3nt: TGTGCCAGCAGCCCCAGGGTGGGAATTTCTGAAGCTTTCTTT
CDR3aa: CASSPRVGISEAFF

d_gene: .
abundance: .
j_gene: TRBJ2-5
v_gene: TRBV20-1
CDR3nt: TGCAGTGCACAGAACCAAGAGACCCAGTACTTC
CDR3aa: CSAQNQETQYF

d_gene: TRBD1
abundance: .
j_gene: TRBJ1-2
v_gene: TRBV11-2
CDR3nt: TGTGCCAGCAGCTTAGGGCAGGGGGCACGTGATGGCTACACCTTC
CDR3aa: CASSLGQGARDGYTF

d_gene: .
abundance: .
j_gene: TRBJ1-4
v_gene: TRBV28
CDR3nt: TGTGCCAGCAGGATCAGGGGACCGGGTGAAAAACTGTTTTTT
CDR3aa: CASRIRGPGEKLFF

d_gene: .
abundance: .
j_gene: TRBJ1-2
v_gene: TRBV9
CDR3nt: TGTGCCAGCAGCGTAGGTTCTACTAACTATGGCTACACCTTC
CDR3aa: CASSVGSTNYGYTF

d_gene: .
abundance: .
j_gene: TRBJ2-7
v_gene: TRBV3-1/TRBV3-2
CDR3nt: TGTGCCAGCGCCCAGGGTTTCGGCGACGAGCAGTACTTC
CDR3aa: CASAQGFGDEQYF

d_gene: TRBD2
abundance: .
j_gene: TRBJ2-1
v_gene: TRBV4-1
CDR3nt: TGCGCCAGCAGCCAAGAGGAGCGGGGGGGCAATGAGCAGTTCTTC
CDR3aa: CASSQEERGGNEQFF

d_gene: .
abundance: .
j_gene: TRBJ2-7
v_gene: TRBV7-2
CDR3nt: TGTGCCAGCAGCTTAGGGCCGGGGTCCTACGAGCAGTACTTC
CDR3aa: CASSLGPGSYEQYF

d_gene: .
abundance: .
j_gene: TRBJ1-2
v_gene: TRBV5-8
CDR3nt: TGTGCCAGCGGACTGCAGGGATATGGCTACACCTTC
CDR3aa: CASGLQGYGYTF

d_gene: .
abundance: once
j_gene: TRBJ1-5
v_gene: TRBV6-2/TRBV6-3
CDR3nt: TGTGCCAGCAGTTACTCCGGAACATCGGGCAATCAGCCCCAGCATTTT
CDR3aa: CASSYSGTSGNQPQHF

d_gene: .
abundance: once
j_gene: TRBJ2-7
v_gene: TRBV23-1
CDR3nt: TGCGCCAGCAGTCCGCGTGGGGGACACGCGTTTTACGAGCAGTACTTC
CDR3aa: CASSPRGGHAFYEQYF

d_gene: .
abundance: .
j_gene: TRBJ2-7
v_gene: TRBV3-1/TRBV3-2
CDR3nt: TGTGCCAGCAGCCAACGGACCCCCTACGAGCAGTACTTC
CDR3aa: CASSQRTPYEQYF

d_gene: TRBD2
abundance: few
j_gene: TRBJ2-1
v_gene: TRBV10-2
CDR3nt: TGCGCCAGCACCCTCTCCGGAGTAGCGGGGGCAAATGAGCAGTTCTTC
CDR3aa: CASTLSGVAGANEQFF

d_gene: .
abundance: .
j_gene: TRBJ1-4
v_gene: TRBV9
CDR3nt: TGTGCCAGCAGGTCCCCCCCCTGTGGGGCTCTAGGGGAAAAACTGTTTTTT
CDR3aa: CASRSPPCGALGEKLFF

d_gene: .
abundance: .
j_gene: TRBJ1-1
v_gene: TRBV9
CDR3nt: TGTGCCAGCAGCGCAACACCGATTTCGAACACTGAAGCTTTCTTT
CDR3aa: CASSATPISNTEAFF

d_gene: .
abundance: few
j_gene: TRBJ2-5
v_gene: TRBV7-8
CDR3nt: TGTGCCAGCAGCTTAGCGCGCCTTAGTAGAAAAGAGACCCAGTACTTC
CDR3aa: CASSLARLSRKETQYF